The 12 T cell receptor beta chains presented below share a single source sample, sequenced in a study of long-term antiretroviral therapy in people with HIV. Survey-level resolution applied to immunoSEQ assay v3.0. Sequencing was performed with immunoSEQ multiplex PCR; in TCRdb, only in-frame clones are kept and a portion is missing. The table has over 20,000 clones, approximately 84% seen once; the top ten hold 4.6%. Sequences were derived from unsorted PBMCs, sampled 0.5 years after starting antiretroviral therapy. These receptors were collected from a young man with HIV.

V usage is TRBV6-6 and J usage is TRBJ2-2; a possible D gene is TRBD2 (5 bases). CDR1 and CDR2 (germline): MNHNY, SVGAGI (reference sequence). This CDR3 contains 14 residues. V was pared by 5 bases and J by 5 bases, with 12 bases between. CDR3 in DNA: TGTGCCAGCAGTCCTCGGGGAGAGACCGGGGAGCTGTTTTTT. Protein product: CASSPRGETGELFF.

The rearrangement joins TRBV19 to TRBJ2-5; TRBD1 matches 8 bases. CDR3 length equals 14 residues. CDR1 LNHDA and CDR2 SQIVND come from the germline V gene (reference sequence). After removal of 3 bases from V and 5 bases from J, the junction contained 5 bases not matched to a gene. The CDR3 bases are TGTGCCAGTAGTATGGCCAGGGGGCGTGAGACCCAGTACTTC. Translation: CASSMARGRETQYF. The entire variable domain, with the rest obtained from reference TRBV19 and TRBJ2-5, is as follows: DGGITQSPKYLFRKEGQNVTLSCEQNLNHDAMYWYRQDPGQGLRLIYYSQIVNDFQKGDIAEGYSVSREKKESFPLTVTSAQKNPTAFYLCASSMARGRETQYFGPGTRLLVL.

The V call is TRBV16, the J call TRBJ1-4; tentatively, D is TRBD1 (5 bases). This CDR3 contains 14 residues. Trimming stripped 5 bases from V and 2 bases from J, with 9 bases between. Per the germline V gene, CDR1 is KGHSY and CDR2 is FQNENV. This CDR3 reads CASSTGSTNEKLFF. The CDR3 DNA reads as TGTGCCAGCAGCACAGGTTCCACTAATGAAAAACTGTTTTTT.

The chain joins TRBV6-1 to TRBJ2-7; TRBD1 aligns across 8 bases. V gave up 4 bases and J gave up 0 bases; unmatched junction bases: 5. CDR3 length equals 15 residues. Germline CDR1 reads MNHNS; CDR2 reads SASEGT. CDR3 nucleotide sequence: TGTGCCAGCAGTGCGAGACAGGGGAGCTCCTACGAGCAGTACTTC. Amino acid sequence: CASSARQGSSYEQYF.

The rearrangement links TRBV10-3 to TRBJ1-2; D might be TRBD1 (5 bases). Germline V lookup: CDR1 ENHRY, CDR2 SYGVKD. V lost 2 bases and J lost 8, with 18 bases in between. This CDR3 contains 15 residues. CDR3 bases: TGTGCCATCAGTGAGCTCCACCAGGGCCCGGGGGGCTACACCTTC. Protein sequence: CAISELHQGPGGYTF.

The chain is built from TRBV4-2 and TRBJ1-2, with D hard to call. V lost 0 bases, J lost 3 bases, and 14 bases lay in between. CDR3 length: 16 amino acids. The V gene's germline CDR1 is LGHNA and CDR2 YNFKEQ. The CDR3 sequence: CASSQETLGEDYGYTF. Written as DNA, the CDR3 is TGTGCCAGCAGCCAAGAAACTTTGGGTGAGGACTATGGCTACACCTTC.

The chain combines TRBV5-1 with TRBJ2-1, with 8 bases aligning to TRBD2. Germline CDR1 and CDR2: SGHRS and YFSETQ. This CDR3 is 12 amino acids long. Trimming at V came to 4 bases and at J to 12 bases, leaving 6 bases not matched to a gene. The CDR3 bases are TGCGCCAGCAGCCCGGGACTAGTTGGGCAGTTCTTC. It translates to CASSPGLVGQFF. Filled out from reference TRBV5-1 and TRBJ2-1, the complete variable domain reads KAGVTQTPRYLIKTRGQQVTLSCSPISGHRSVSWYQQTPGQGLQFLFEYFSETQRNKGNFPGRFSGRQFSNSRSEMNVSTLELGDSALYLCASSPGLVGQFFGPGTRLTVL.

The chain links TRBV14 to TRBJ2-7, with 7 positions matching TRBD2. The germline V gene encodes CDR1 SGHDN and CDR2 FVKESK. CDR3 length: 13 amino acids. Unmatched junction bases numbered 6, after V lost 7 bases and J lost 3 bases. Here the CDR3 DNA reads TGTGCCAGCACCCCGGGGGGTAGCTACGAGCAGTACTTC. Its protein product is CASTPGGSYEQYF.

This chain connects TRBV4-3 to TRBJ2-1; 10 bases fit TRBD2. CDR3 length: 17 residues. The germline V gene encodes CDR1 LGHNA and CDR2 YSLEER. With V trimmed by 0 bases and J by 4 bases, 6 bases remained unmatched. This chain's CDR3 is CASSQDKLAGSYNEQFF. The CDR3 DNA is TGCGCCAGCAGCCAAGATAAACTAGCGGGATCATACAATGAGCAGTTCTTC.

The rearrangement uses TRBV5-1 and TRBJ2-1, with D perhaps matching TRBD1 (7 bases). The germline V gene encodes CDR1 SGHRS and CDR2 YFSETQ. V lost 3 bases and J 1 base, leaving 11 bases between the germline ends. The CDR3 sequence is 15 residues long. CDR3 in amino acids: CASSWDSGSYNEQFF. The CDR3 DNA follows: TGCGCCAGCAGCTGGGACAGCGGGTCCTACAATGAGCAGTTCTTC.

This sequence joins TRBV9 and TRBJ2-7; 7 bases are shared with TRBD1. The CDR3 has 14 residues. V shed 4 bases and J 5 bases; nucleotides not matched to a gene: 9. Germline V CDR1 and CDR2: SGDLS, YYNGEE. The CDR3 is CASSSRQGLDEQYF. In DNA form, the CDR3 reads TGTGCCAGCAGCTCGCGACAGGGTCTCGACGAGCAGTACTTC.

The V and J genes are TRBV7-2 and TRBJ2-3; maybe TRBD1 (5 bases). This CDR3 has 14 amino acids. V gave up 1 base and J gave up 8 bases, with 13 bases separating them. Germline V CDR1 and CDR2: SGHTA, FQGNSA. The DNA of the CDR3 is TGTGCCAGCAGCTTAGAAGGCCAGGGCGGTACGCAGTATTTT. It codes for CASSLEGQGGTQYF.